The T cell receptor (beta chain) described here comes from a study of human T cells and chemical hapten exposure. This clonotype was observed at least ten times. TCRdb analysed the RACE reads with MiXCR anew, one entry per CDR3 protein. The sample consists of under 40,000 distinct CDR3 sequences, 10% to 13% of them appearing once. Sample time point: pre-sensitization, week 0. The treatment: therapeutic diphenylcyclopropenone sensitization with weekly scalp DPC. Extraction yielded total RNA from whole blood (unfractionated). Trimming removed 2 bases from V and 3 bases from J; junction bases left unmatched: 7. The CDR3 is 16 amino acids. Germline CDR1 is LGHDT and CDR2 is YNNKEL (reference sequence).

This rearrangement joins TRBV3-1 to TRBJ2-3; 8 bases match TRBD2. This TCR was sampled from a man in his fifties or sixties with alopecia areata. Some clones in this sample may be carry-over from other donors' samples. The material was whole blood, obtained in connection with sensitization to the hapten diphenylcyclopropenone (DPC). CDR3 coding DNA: TGTGCCAGCAGCCAATTAAGCGGGAGACGGACAGATACGCAGTATTTT. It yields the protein CASSQLSGRRTDTQYF.